A single sample is the source of the 3 T cell receptor beta chains below, sequenced in a study of blood T cell repertoires in COVID-19. The repertoire was sequenced with immunoSEQ multiplex PCR; TCRdb's copy has only in-frame clones and lacks some. This sample has some 130,000 clones, with roughly four fifths found just once. The sample taken for sequencing was peripheral blood. The receptors shown here come from a human donor in a cohort sampled during active COVID-19.

This clone has only a few counts. The chain carries TRBV28 and TRBJ1-2, with a tentative D call TRBD1 (6 bases). V dropped 7 bases and J dropped 6 bases, with 12 bases sitting between them. Germline CDR1 is MDHEN and CDR2 is SYDVKM. The CDR3 is 12 residues long. The CDR3 reads CASTTGLHGYTF. DNA of the CDR3: TGTGCCAGCACTACAGGGCTGCATGGCTACACCTTC.

The chain joins TRBV3-1 (or the pseudogene TRBV3-2) to TRBJ1-3; the D gene is possibly TRBD1 (6 bases). The length of the CDR3 is 15 residues. Trimming took off 4 bases at V and 0 bases at J, with 10 bases between the two ends. Germline CDR1 LGHDT, CDR2 YNNKEL (reference sequence). The CDR3 DNA reads as TGTGCCAGCAGCCTCACGACAGGCTCTGGAAACACCATATATTTT. Amino acids: CASSLTTGSGNTIYF.

This clone was seen just once. The chain uses TRBV13 and TRBJ1-1; TRBD1 agrees at 7 bases. The CDR3 consists of 14 residues. Germline V gives CDR1 PRHDT, CDR2 FYEKMQ (reference sequence). V shed 4 bases and J 0 bases; nucleotides not matched to a gene: 2. DNA for the CDR3: TGTGCCAGCAGCTCACAGGGGATGAACACTGAAGCTTTCTTT. This gives the protein CASSSQGMNTEAFF.